This TCR beta chain stems from a study of cytomegalovirus exposure and HLA in healthy donors. The trim removed 2 bases at V and 5 bases at J, leaving 2 bases unmatched. The length of the CDR3 is 14 residues. Germline assignment: CDR1 MNHEY and CDR2 SMNVEV (reference sequence). The PCR had 60 Vbeta and 13 Jbeta primers. The protocol was immunoSEQ multiplex PCR, while the TCRdb copy is restricted to in-frame clones and leaves out a portion. The sample holds around 200,000 clones, approximately 78% seen once. This chain uses TRBV27 with TRBJ1-1; 10 bases are a match to TRBD1. Sequencing was carried out using PBMCs. The sequence was obtained from a woman in her 40s in good health and CMV-seronegative. The chain's CDR3 is CASSLGTGVTEAFF. The CDR3 nucleotides are TGTGCCAGCAGTTTAGGGACAGGGGTTACTGAAGCTTTCTTT.